These 10 T cell receptor beta chains originate from one sample sequenced in a study of Ad26.COV2.S vaccination and SARS-CoV-2 variants. The treatment here: roughly 18 received Ad26.COV2.S at low or high dose, single or two shots; 5 received placebo; per-sample allocation not given. Day 63 after the first injection of vaccine or placebo was the sampling time. Assay used: immunoSEQ multiplex PCR; TCRdb lists only in-frame clones, some missing. The table lists about 680,000 clones, 80% to 90% of them singletons. The sample in question was peripheral blood, obtained in a trial of Ad26.COV2.S vaccine versus placebo. These receptors came from a person aged 18 to 59 who received the Ad26.COV2.S COVID-19 vaccine or a placebo.

V gene TRBV11-2 combines with J gene TRBJ2-2; either TRBD1 or TRBD2 may fit D (5 bases each). This CDR3 region has 15 residues. Germline CDR1 is SGHAT and CDR2 is FQNNGV. Trimming removed 0 bases from V and 6 bases from J, with 11 bases in between. CDR3 sequence (DNA): TGTGCCAGCAGCTTAGATGGGGGATACGCCGGGGAGCTGTTTTTT. Its translation is CASSLDGGYAGELFF. Together with reference TRBV11-2 and TRBJ2-2, the CDR3 gives the full variable domain: EAGVAQSPRYKIIEKRQSVAFWCNPISGHATLYWYQQILGQGPKLLIQFQNNGVVDDSQLPKDRFSAERLKGVDSTLKIQPAKLEDSAVYLCASSLDGGYAGELFFGEGSRLTVL.

The chain links TRBV3-1 (or the pseudogene TRBV3-2) to TRBJ2-2, with 10 bases identical to TRBD2. Trimming at V came to 1 base and at J to 4 bases, leaving 0 bases not matched to a gene. The CDR3 is made up of 15 amino acids. Per germline, CDR1 LGHDT and CDR2 YNNKEL (reference sequence). The CDR3: CASSQGTSGTGELFF. CDR3 sequence (DNA): TGTGCCAGCAGCCAAGGGACTAGCGGCACCGGGGAGCTGTTTTTT.

This clone was found once. The chain uses TRBV29-1 and TRBJ1-1; D call uncertain. This CDR3 contains 11 residues. Germline V CDR1 and CDR2: SQVTM, ANQGSEA. Trimming pared 2 bases from V and 11 bases from J, leaving 12 bases between. The CDR3 sequence is CSVEQLSTAFF. Here the CDR3 DNA reads TGCAGCGTTGAACAGCTATCGACGGCTTTCTTT.

This sequence joins TRBV12-3 or TRBV12-4 and TRBJ2-2; D ambiguous. The CDR3 consists of 13 residues. V shed 3 bases and J shed 4 bases, with 6 bases lying between them. The CDR3 region is CASSFRPTGELFF. CDR3 sequence (DNA): TGTGCCAGCAGTTTCCGCCCCACCGGGGAGCTGTTTTTT.

The chain couples TRBV18 to TRBJ2-7; 9 bases match TRBD1. There are 14 residues in the CDR3. J was trimmed by 0 bases and V by 5 bases; bases with no gene match: 2. CDR1 is KGHSH, CDR2 LQKENI, per germline. CDR3 residues: CASSDRGTSYEQYF. The DNA for the CDR3 is TGTGCCAGCTCAGACAGGGGGACCTCCTACGAGCAGTACTTC.

CDR3 sequence (DNA): TGTGCCAGCACCAAACTGGAGGGTCGGACTGAAGCTTTCTTT. It yields the protein CASTKLEGRTEAFF. V usage is TRBV27 and J usage is TRBJ1-1; D is uncertain. There are 14 residues in the CDR3. V shed 7 bases and J shed 5 bases, with 17 bases lying between them. Germline V gives CDR1 MNHEY, CDR2 SMNVEV (reference sequence).

This clone appeared once. The chain combines TRBV5-1 with TRBJ2-1; the D gene is possibly TRBD1 (7 bases). Per the germline V gene, CDR1 is SGHRS and CDR2 is YFSETQ. The V end was cut by 4 bases, the J end by 2 bases, with 16 bases between. This CDR3 has 16 amino acids. The CDR3 coding sequence is TGCGCCAGCAGCCCTGGTGGCAGGGGGGCCTACAATGAGCAGTTCTTC. Its translation is CASSPGGRGAYNEQFF. Full variable domain (remainder filled in from reference TRBV5-1 and TRBJ2-1): KAGVTQTPRYLIKTRGQQVTLSCSPISGHRSVSWYQQTPGQGLQFLFEYFSETQRNKGNFPGRFSGRQFSNSRSEMNVSTLELGDSALYLCASSPGGRGAYNEQFFGPGTRLTVL.

The chain recombines TRBV5-1 with TRBJ2-5; D tentatively reads TRBD1 or TRBD2 (5 bases each). CDR1 and CDR2 (germline): SGHRS, YFSETQ. This CDR3 has 14 residues. V dropped 0 bases and J dropped 5 bases, with 11 bases sitting between them. CDR3 in amino acids: CASSLAGQDETQYF. In nucleotides, the CDR3 is TGCGCCAGCAGCTTGGCGGGGCAGGATGAGACCCAGTACTTC.

This chain joins TRBV30 and TRBJ1-2; D might be TRBD1 (5 bases). The germline V gene has CDR1 GTSNPN and CDR2 SVGIG (reference sequence). The germline V and J ends were trimmed by 4 bases and 2 bases, with 17 bases remaining between them. The CDR3 spans 15 residues. CDR3 sequence: CAWNPGIVTNYGYTF. The DNA for the CDR3 is TGTGCCTGGAATCCAGGGATTGTTACGAACTATGGCTACACCTTC.

The chain employs TRBV7-2 and TRBJ2-5; 8 nucleotides line up with TRBD2. Per the germline V gene, CDR1 is SGHTA and CDR2 is FQGNSA. Trimming removed 1 base from V and 1 base from J; junction bases left unmatched: 5. The CDR3 totals 16 residues. In nucleotides, the CDR3 is TGTGCCAGCAGCTTAGTCGGGGGGGTACCCCAAGAGACCCAGTACTTC. Its protein is CASSLVGGVPQETQYF.